Presented here are 22 T cell receptor beta chains from one specimen sequenced in a study of lymphopenia after photon versus proton radiotherapy. This table comes from immunoSEQ multiplex PCR, and its TCRdb copy is limited to in-frame clones, with some not included. This sample carries 65,000 to 90,000 clones, roughly 90% of them seen once, and the ten largest clones take approximately 2%. Sequences were derived from peripheral blood, sampled from a patient treated with photon-based radiotherapy. These receptor sequences come from a woman aged 40 to 50 with cholangiocarcinoma.

The chain couples TRBV4-1 to TRBJ2-3; 8 bases fit TRBD1. The junction had 7 bases not matched to a gene; V was cut back by 3 bases and J by 2 bases. Germline CDR1 is MGHRA and CDR2 is YSYEKL. The CDR3 covers 16 residues. The CDR3 nucleotides are TGCGCCAGCAGCCAGGGCCAGGGGGCTATCACAGATACGCAGTATTTT. Translating it yields CASSQGQGAITDTQYF.

The chain links TRBV6-5 to TRBJ1-3; possible D gene TRBD1, 5 bases. The CDR3 loop spans 16 amino acids. The V gene's germline CDR1 is MNHEY and CDR2 SVGAGI. Trimming cost V 3 bases and J 0 bases, with 12 bases left between them. The CDR3 sequence is CASSYEDRSSGNTIYF. CDR3 DNA sequence: TGTGCCAGCAGTTATGAAGACAGATCCTCTGGAAACACCATATATTTT.

This rearrangement joins TRBV18 to TRBJ2-7; D is possibly TRBD2 (6 bases). The CDR3 totals 15 residues. V lost 0 bases to trimming and J lost 0 bases, with 9 bases between them. In germline, CDR1 is KGHSH, CDR2 LQKENI. CDR3 nucleotide sequence: TGTGCCAGCTCACCACCGATCGGGAGCTCCTACGAGCAGTACTTC. It codes for CASSPPIGSSYEQYF.

This clone occurred a few times. The V call is TRBV28, the J call TRBJ1-3; D is undetermined. The CDR3 consists of 16 residues. V lost 6 bases and J 1 base, leaving 16 bases between the germline ends. CDR1 and CDR2 from the germline V gene are MDHEN and SYDVKM. The CDR3 is CASSLRTLHSGNTIYF. The CDR3 nucleotides read TGTGCCAGCAGCCTTCGTACCCTACATTCTGGAAACACCATATATTTT.

The chain combines TRBV7-2 with TRBJ2-7, with D possibly being TRBD2 (5 bases). V was pared by 1 base and J by 1 base, with 8 bases between. Germline CDR1 reads SGHTA; CDR2 reads FQGNSA. CDR3 size: 14 residues. CDR3 amino acids: CASSLGLASYEQYF. Written as DNA, the CDR3 is TGTGCCAGCAGCTTAGGTTTAGCGTCCTACGAGCAGTACTTC.

The genes are TRBV19 and TRBJ2-2; no reliable D call. V lost 2 bases and J 6 bases, leaving 7 bases between the germline ends. The germline gives CDR1 LNHDA, CDR2 SQIVND (reference sequence). The CDR3 is 13 residues long. The CDR3 sequence is CASSITSPGELFF. CDR3 nucleotide sequence: TGTGCCAGTAGTATAACTTCCCCCGGGGAGCTGTTTTTT. The full variable domain, its missing parts supplied by reference TRBV19 and TRBJ2-2, is DGGITQSPKYLFRKEGQNVTLSCEQNLNHDAMYWYRQDPGQGLRLIYYSQIVNDFQKGDIAEGYSVSREKKESFPLTVTSAQKNPTAFYLCASSITSPGELFFGEGSRLTVL.

The chain has TRBV30 and TRBJ2-5; no reliable D call. The last part of the DNA fits TRBJ2-7 better; the J call may be wrong. Germline V CDR1 and CDR2: GTSNPN, SVGIG (reference sequence). The CDR3 loop spans 12 amino acids. CDR3 bases: TGTGCCTGGAGTACAACTGGGTACGAGCAGTACTTC. Translating gives CAWSTTGYEQYF.

The chain employs TRBV5-1 and TRBJ2-7; 9 bases fit TRBD2. The germline V gene encodes CDR1 SGHRS and CDR2 YFSETQ. With V trimmed by 4 bases and J by 3 bases, 8 bases remained unmatched. The length of the CDR3 is 15 residues. CDR3 nucleotides: TGCGCCAGCAGCCTCCAAGCGGGGGGCCTCTACGAGCAGTACTTC. Translated: CASSLQAGGLYEQYF.

This chain links TRBV5-1 with TRBJ1-1; no reliable D call. This CDR3 contains 14 residues. Germline CDR1 SGHRS, CDR2 YFSETQ. Deletions cut 4 bases from V and 0 bases from J, with 10 bases between. CDR3 nucleotides: TGCGCCAGCAGCCCCAGGAGCTTGAACACTGAAGCTTTCTTT. Translation gives CASSPRSLNTEAFF.

V usage is TRBV15 and J usage is TRBJ2-7, with TRBD1 matching over 10 bases. The CDR3 has 15 residues. Germline V gene sequence: CDR1 LNHNV, CDR2 YYDKDF (reference sequence). The ends lost 3 bases at V and 6 bases at J; junction bases unmatched: 8. For the CDR3, the DNA is TGTGCCACCAGCAGCACGGGACAGGGGAAGGGCGAGCAGTACTTC. Residues: CATSSTGQGKGEQYF.

The chain is built from TRBV20-1 and TRBJ1-1; D may be TRBD1 (6 bases). This CDR3 comprises 11 residues. CDR1 and CDR2 (germline): DFQATT, SNEGSKA (reference sequence). The germline V and J ends were trimmed by 4 bases and 5 bases, with 8 bases remaining between them. Here the CDR3 DNA reads TGCAGTGCTACCAGGGGAACTGAAGCTTTCTTT. It specifies CSATRGTEAFF.

This clone showed up just a few times. The chain joins TRBV7-9 to TRBJ2-7; 9 bases fit TRBD1. The germline V gene has CDR1 SEHNR and CDR2 FQNEAQ (reference sequence). The J segment lost 2 bases and the V segment lost 5 bases, leaving 7 bases of the junction unmatched. This CDR3 spans 15 amino acids. DNA of the CDR3: TGTGCCAGCAGCCATACAGGGGGCGCTCCCTACGAGCAGTACTTC. Encoded protein: CASSHTGGAPYEQYF.

The chain employs TRBV4-2 and TRBJ2-5; possibly TRBD2 for D (6 bases). The J call may be wrong; the DNA end is better matched by TRBJ2-7. This CDR3 contains 14 residues. Per the germline V gene, CDR1 is LGHNA and CDR2 is YNFKEQ. CDR3 residues: CASSLGGISREQYF. The CDR3 DNA reads as TGTGCCAGCAGCCTGGGCGGGATATCCCGCGAGCAGTACTTC.

CDR3 sequence (DNA): TGTGCCAGCAGCTTCCCCCCGGGACAGGGTTTCTATTCACCCCTCCACTTT. Amino acid sequence: CASSFPPGQGFYSPLHF. The chain recombines TRBV5-4 with TRBJ1-6; 9 nucleotides line up with TRBD1. Losses at the gene ends were 2 bases for V and 8 bases for J; bases not matched to a gene: 11. Germline CDR1 reads SGHNT; CDR2 reads YYREEE (reference sequence). This CDR3 is built from 17 residues.

Only one count was recorded for this clone. The chain joins TRBV5-5 to TRBJ1-3; 9 nucleotides align to TRBD1. The junction had 6 bases not matched to a gene; V was cut back by 4 bases and J by 7 bases. Germline lookup yields CDR1 SGHKS and CDR2 YYEKEE (reference sequence). This CDR3 region has 14 residues. The CDR3 DNA reads as TGTGCCAGCAGCGAGGACAGGGGTGGTAACACCATATATTTT. This gives the protein CASSEDRGGNTIYF.

The V and J genes are TRBV27 and TRBJ2-6, with D perhaps being TRBD1 or TRBD2 (5 bases each). V lost 2 bases to trimming and J lost 0 bases, with 17 bases between them. Germline-derived CDR1 and CDR2 are MNHEY and SMNVEV (reference sequence). The CDR3 consists of 19 residues. The CDR3 bases are TGTGCCAGCAGTTTAGGGGGTCCAACTCTCCTCTCTGGGGCCAACGTCCTGACTTTC. Translated: CASSLGGPTLLSGANVLTF.

V and J are TRBV5-1 and TRBJ2-5; possible D gene TRBD1, 6 bases. Germline V gives CDR1 SGHRS, CDR2 YFSETQ. Trimming cost V 4 bases and J 1 base, with 20 bases left between them. The length of the CDR3 is 17 residues. The CDR3 DNA follows: TGCGCCAGCAGCCCAAGACTTCCAGGGGCTGGCCAAGAGACCCAGTACTTC. This codes for CASSPRLPGAGQETQYF.

This clone was seen a few times. The rearrangement uses TRBV30 and TRBJ2-7; the match to TRBD2 covers 7 bases. V lost 2 bases and J lost 7; bases outside the gene matches: 8. Germline CDR1 and CDR2: GTSNPN and SVGIG (reference sequence). The CDR3 covers 13 residues. The CDR3 spells CAWSFSGIREQYF. The CDR3 DNA sequence: TGTGCCTGGAGTTTCAGCGGGATTCGTGAGCAGTACTTC.

This chain joins TRBV28 and TRBJ1-3; D uncertain. The germline V gene has CDR1 MDHEN and CDR2 SYDVKM. This CDR3 comprises 11 residues. The V end lost 8 bases, the J end lost 10 bases, and 12 bases lay between the germline ends. For the CDR3, the DNA is TGTGCCAGCCTTAGCTTGGGAACCATATATTTT. This sequence encodes CASLSLGTIYF.

This CDR3 is CASSFSGTGGVDGYTF. The CDR3 DNA follows: TGTGCCAGCAGTTTTTCCGGGACAGGGGGTGTTGATGGCTACACCTTC. The chain couples TRBV27 to TRBJ1-2; 11 nucleotides agree with TRBD1. There are 16 residues in the CDR3. V lost 3 bases and J lost 6; bases outside the gene matches: 9. CDR1 is MNHEY, CDR2 SMNVEV, per germline (reference sequence).

This chain links TRBV7-3 with TRBJ1-6; 8 nucleotides line up with TRBD1. The ends lost 4 bases at V and 5 bases at J; junction bases unmatched: 1. The germline V gene has CDR1 SGHTA and CDR2 FQGTGA. The CDR3 has 14 amino acids. The CDR3 protein is CASSSQGDNSPLHF. In DNA, the CDR3 is TGTGCCAGCAGCTCACAGGGGGATAATTCACCCCTCCACTTT.

The chain carries TRBV27 and TRBJ1-2, with 9 bases aligning to TRBD1. The germline CDR1 and CDR2 sequences are MNHEY and SMNVEV (reference sequence). The CDR3 consists of 16 residues. Losses at the gene ends were 2 bases for V and 3 bases for J; bases not matched to a gene: 7. The CDR3 nucleotides read TGTGCCAGCAGTTTAAGGGTGGACAGGGGAGACTATGGCTACACCTTC. Its protein is CASSLRVDRGDYGYTF.